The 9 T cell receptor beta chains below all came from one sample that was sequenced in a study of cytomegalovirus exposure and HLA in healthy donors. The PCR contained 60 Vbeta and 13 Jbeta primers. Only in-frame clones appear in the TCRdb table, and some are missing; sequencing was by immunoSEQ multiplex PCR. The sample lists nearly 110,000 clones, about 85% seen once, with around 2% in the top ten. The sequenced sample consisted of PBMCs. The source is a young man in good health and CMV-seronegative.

The CDR3 is CASSLRVAGANEQFF. CDR3 in DNA: TGTGCCAGCAGCTTGAGAGTAGCGGGGGCCAATGAGCAGTTCTTC. This chain connects TRBV7-2 to TRBJ2-1; 9 positions match TRBD2. Germline V gene sequence: CDR1 SGHTA, CDR2 FQGNSA. This CDR3 contains 15 residues. Trimming cost V 3 bases and J 6 bases; bases outside gene matches: 6.

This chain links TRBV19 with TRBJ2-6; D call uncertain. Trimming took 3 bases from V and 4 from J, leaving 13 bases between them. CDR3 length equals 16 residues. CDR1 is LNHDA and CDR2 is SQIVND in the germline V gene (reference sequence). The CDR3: CASSISTRAGANVLTF. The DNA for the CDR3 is TGTGCCAGTAGTATCTCGACACGCGCAGGGGCCAACGTCCTGACTTTC.

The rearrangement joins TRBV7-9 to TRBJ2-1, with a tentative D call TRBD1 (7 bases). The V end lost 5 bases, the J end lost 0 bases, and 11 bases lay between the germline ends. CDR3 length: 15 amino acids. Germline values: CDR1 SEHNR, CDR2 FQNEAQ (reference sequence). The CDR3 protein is CASSQGGSSYNEQFF. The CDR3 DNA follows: TGTGCCAGCAGCCAGGGGGGAAGCTCCTACAATGAGCAGTTCTTC.

The CDR3 is CASSRVEAQYF. CDR3 nucleotides: TGTGCCAGCAGCAGGGTGGAGGCCCAGTACTTC. This chain uses TRBV5-6 with TRBJ2-5; tentatively, D is TRBD2 (5 bases). The V and J ends lost 4 bases and 9 bases respectively, with 10 bases between them. The CDR3 spans 11 residues. CDR1 is SGHDT, CDR2 YYEEEE, per germline.

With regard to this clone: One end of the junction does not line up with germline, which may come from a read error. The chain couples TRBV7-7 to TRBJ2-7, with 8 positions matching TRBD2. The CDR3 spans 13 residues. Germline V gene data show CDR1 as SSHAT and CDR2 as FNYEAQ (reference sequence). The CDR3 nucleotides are TGTGCTAGCAGCCCCAGCGGGAGAGACGAGCAGTACTTC. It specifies CASSPSGRDEQYF.

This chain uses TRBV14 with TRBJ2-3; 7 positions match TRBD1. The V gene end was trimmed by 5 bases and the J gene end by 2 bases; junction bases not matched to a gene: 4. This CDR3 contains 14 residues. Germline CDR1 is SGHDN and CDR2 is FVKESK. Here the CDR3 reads CASSATGYTDTQYF. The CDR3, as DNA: TGTGCCAGCAGCGCGACAGGGTACACAGATACGCAGTATTTT.

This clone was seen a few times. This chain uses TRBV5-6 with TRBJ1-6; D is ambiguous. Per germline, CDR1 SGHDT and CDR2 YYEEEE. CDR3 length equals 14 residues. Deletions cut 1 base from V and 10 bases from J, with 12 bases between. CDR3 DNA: TGTGCCAGCAGCTTGCGGAGGGAGGGCTCACCCCTCCACTTT. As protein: CASSLRREGSPLHF.

CDR3 nucleotides: TGTGCAACCCAGCAATGGGGGCAGGGCTATGGCTACACCTTC. Translation: CATQQWGQGYGYTF. The chain employs TRBV6-1 and TRBJ1-2, with D perhaps matching TRBD1 (6 bases). The CDR3 spans 14 residues. CDR1 and CDR2 (germline): MNHNS, SASEGT.

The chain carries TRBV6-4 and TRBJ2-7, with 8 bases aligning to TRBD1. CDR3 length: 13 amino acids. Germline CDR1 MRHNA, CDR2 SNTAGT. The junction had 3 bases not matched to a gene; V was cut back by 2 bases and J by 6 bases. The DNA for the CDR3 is TGTGCCAGCAGTGACGGGCAGGGGGCCGAGCAGTACTTC. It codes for CASSDGQGAEQYF.